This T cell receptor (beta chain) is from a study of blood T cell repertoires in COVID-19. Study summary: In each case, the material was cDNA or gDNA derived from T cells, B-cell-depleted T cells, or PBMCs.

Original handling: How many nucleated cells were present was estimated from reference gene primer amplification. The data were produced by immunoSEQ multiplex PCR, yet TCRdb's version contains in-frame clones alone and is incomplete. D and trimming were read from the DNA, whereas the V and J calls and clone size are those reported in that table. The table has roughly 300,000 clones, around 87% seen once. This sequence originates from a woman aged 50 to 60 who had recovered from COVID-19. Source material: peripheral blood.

As DNA, the CDR3 is TGTGCCAGCAGTCGGCCTTGGGGACAGGGGTGGGCTGAAGCTTTCTTT. Translating gives CASSRPWGQGWAEAFF. V usage is TRBV28 and J usage is TRBJ1-1, with 10 bases that match TRBD1. J lost 6 bases, V lost 5 bases, and 12 bases had no gene match. The CDR3 has 16 amino acids. Germline V gene data show CDR1 as MDHEN and CDR2 as SYDVKM.